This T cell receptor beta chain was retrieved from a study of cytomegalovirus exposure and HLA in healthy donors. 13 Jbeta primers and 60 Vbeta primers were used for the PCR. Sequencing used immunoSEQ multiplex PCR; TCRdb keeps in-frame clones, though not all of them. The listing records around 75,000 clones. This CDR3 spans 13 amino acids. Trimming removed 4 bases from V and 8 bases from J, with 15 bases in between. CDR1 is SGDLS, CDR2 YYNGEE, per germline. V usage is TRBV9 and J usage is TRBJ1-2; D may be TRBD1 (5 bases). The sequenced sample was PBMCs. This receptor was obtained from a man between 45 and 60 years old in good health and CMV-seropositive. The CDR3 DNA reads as TGTGCCAGCAGCTCGGGGGGGATGCAAGGCTACACCTTC. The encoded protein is CASSSGGMQGYTF. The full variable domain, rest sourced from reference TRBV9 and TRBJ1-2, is DSGVTQTPKHLITATGQRVTLRCSPRSGDLSVYWYQQSLDQGLQFLIQYYNGEERAKGNILERFSAQQFPDLHSELNLSSLELGDSALYFCASSSGGMQGYTFGSGTRLTVV.